These 11 T cell receptor beta chains originate from one sample sequenced in a study of shared clonotypes between healthy human individuals. TCRdb's table, derived via immunoSEQ multiplex PCR, lists solely in-frame clones and lacks some. The sample comprises 630,000 or so clones, more than 95% of which are singletons, and approximately 0.3% rests with the top ten. It was CD45RO-negative cells, positively selected for CCR7, that made up naive CD8 cells, with terminally differentiated effector memory CD45RA+ cells excluded. Sequencing input: naive CD8+ T cells sorted from blood. These receptors were obtained from a man aged 25-40 years in good health.

The gene calls are TRBV6-1 and TRBJ2-1; possibly TRBD1 for D (6 bases). The germline CDR1 and CDR2 sequences are MNHNS and SASEGT. The V end lost 8 bases, the J end lost 4 bases, and 18 bases lay between the germline ends. The CDR3 is made up of 15 amino acids. This CDR3 is CASGFVAGEYNEQFF. The CDR3 nucleotides are TGTGCCAGCGGCTTTGTGGCAGGGGAATACAATGAGCAGTTCTTC.

The J gene is TRBJ1-1, the V gene TRBV7-9, with D uncertain. V was clipped by 1 base and J by 4 bases, with 13 bases between them. The length of the CDR3 is 15 residues. The germline V gene encodes CDR1 SEHNR and CDR2 FQNEAQ (reference sequence). CDR3 loop: CASSLGGNRFTEAFF. For the CDR3, the DNA is TGTGCCAGCAGCTTAGGGGGTAATCGGTTCACTGAAGCTTTCTTT.

This chain links TRBV29-1 with TRBJ2-3, with 9 bases identical to TRBD2. The CDR3 totals 16 residues. Germline values: CDR1 SQVTM, CDR2 ANQGSEA. Trimming removed 7 bases from V and 5 bases from J; junction bases left unmatched: 16. The chain's CDR3 is CSAPPLGAGGLDTQYF. As DNA, the CDR3 is TGCAGCGCCCCCCCCCTGGGCGCGGGAGGGTTAGATACGCAGTATTTT.

The chain joins TRBV27 to TRBJ1-1; D possibly corresponds to TRBD1 (5 bases). The CDR3 extends over 13 amino acids. The V gene's germline CDR1 is MNHEY and CDR2 SMNVEV (reference sequence). V shed 6 bases and J shed 5 bases, with 13 bases lying between them. The CDR3 DNA follows: TGTGCCAGCAGGCCAGGGATTCGGACTGAAGCTTTCTTT. This translates into CASRPGIRTEAFF.

The chain is built from TRBV2 and TRBJ2-7; 10 bases fit TRBD2. The CDR3 spans 17 residues. The germline V gene has CDR1 SNHLY and CDR2 FYNNEI. Trimming cost V 7 bases and J 2 bases; bases outside gene matches: 14. The chain's CDR3 is CASTPTPQAGGAYEQYF. The DNA of the CDR3 is TGTGCCAGCACCCCAACGCCCCAAGCGGGAGGGGCCTACGAGCAGTACTTC.

This rearrangement joins TRBV27 to TRBJ2-1; either TRBD1 or TRBD2 may supply D (6 bases each). Trimming stripped 7 bases from V and 5 bases from J, with 15 bases between. The length of the CDR3 is 14 residues. CDR1 is MNHEY, CDR2 SMNVEV, per germline (reference sequence). The CDR3 spells CASTIGGVNNEQFF. Written as DNA, the CDR3 is TGTGCCAGCACCATCGGGGGCGTCAACAATGAGCAGTTCTTC.

V gene TRBV7-9 combines with J gene TRBJ2-1; the match to TRBD1 covers 11 bases. After removal of 1 base from V and 7 bases from J, the junction contained 6 bases not matched to a gene. The CDR3 sequence is 16 residues long. Per germline, CDR1 SEHNR and CDR2 FQNEAQ (reference sequence). The CDR3 DNA reads as TGTGCCAGCAGCTTAGAGGACAGGGGGCTAAGTAATGAGCAGTTCTTC. It codes for CASSLEDRGLSNEQFF. Drawing the rest from reference TRBV7-9 and TRBJ2-1, the complete variable domain is DTGVSQNPRHKITKRGQNVTFRCDPISEHNRLYWYRQTLGQGPEFLTYFQNEAQLEKSRLLSDRFSAERPKGSFSTLEIQRTEQGDSAMYLCASSLEDRGLSNEQFFGPGTRLTVL.

V and J are TRBV27 and TRBJ1-4, with D hard to call. The V end lost 5 bases, the J end lost 5 bases, and 15 bases lay between the germline ends. In germline, CDR1 is MNHEY, CDR2 SMNVEV (reference sequence). This CDR3 has 15 residues. CDR3 amino acids: CASSPLPKPNEKLFF. DNA for the CDR3: TGTGCCAGCAGTCCCCTACCCAAACCAAATGAAAAACTGTTTTTT.

V is TRBV28 and J is TRBJ2-7; TRBD1 matches at 9 bases. This CDR3 region has 14 residues. CDR1 and CDR2 (germline): MDHEN, SYDVKM. The ends lost 5 bases at V and 6 bases at J; junction bases unmatched: 8. CDR3 protein: CASSPQGAVGEQYF. The CDR3, as DNA: TGTGCCAGCAGTCCACAGGGGGCGGTTGGCGAGCAGTACTTC.

The chain recombines TRBV7-9 with TRBJ2-7, with TRBD1 as a possible D gene (6 bases). This CDR3 is 14 amino acids long. The germline V gene encodes CDR1 SEHNR and CDR2 FQNEAQ (reference sequence). V lost 7 bases and J lost 3, with 16 bases in between. This chain's CDR3 is CASTSTGTFYEQYF. The CDR3 nucleotides are TGTGCCAGCACCAGCACGGGGACATTCTACGAGCAGTACTTC.

This clone was observed once. The rearrangement joins TRBV5-5 to TRBJ2-7; 7 nucleotides align to TRBD2. The CDR3 contains 15 residues. Trimming cost V 0 bases and J 7 bases; bases outside gene matches: 10. The V gene's germline CDR1 is SGHKS and CDR2 YYEKEE (reference sequence). This CDR3 is CASSLAFGGSEEQYF. CDR3 DNA sequence: TGTGCCAGCAGCTTGGCCTTTGGCGGGAGTGAAGAGCAGTACTTC.